Here is one T cell receptor (beta chain) with its context. Antigen unknown. The data were obtained in a study of cytomegalovirus exposure and HLA in healthy donors. Study findings and constraints: Despite most TCR sequences being rare, some public TCRs occurred in many donors. The study labeled under 200 TCR beta chains cytomegalovirus-associated.

It was the roughly 130-subject validation cohort, separate from the roughly 700-subject first cohort, to which the donors belonged. Generated by immunoSEQ multiplex PCR, the TCRdb table keeps only in-frame clones and is missing some. The data contain fewer than 150,000 clones, around 88% of them seen just once; the ten biggest clones take up 1.5% to 2%. This TCR was recovered from a man aged 18 to 29 in good health and CMV-seronegative. The sequenced sample consisted of PBMCs.

CDR3 nucleotide sequence: TGTGCCAGCAGTGGATTAAGGGGGCGCGGCACAGATACGCAGTATTTT. Its protein is CASSGLRGRGTDTQYF. The chain recombines TRBV6-1 with TRBJ2-3; 7 bases line up with TRBD1. The germline gives CDR1 MNHNS, CDR2 SASEGT. The CDR3 has 16 residues. Trimming cost V 4 bases and J 1 base; bases outside gene matches: 8.